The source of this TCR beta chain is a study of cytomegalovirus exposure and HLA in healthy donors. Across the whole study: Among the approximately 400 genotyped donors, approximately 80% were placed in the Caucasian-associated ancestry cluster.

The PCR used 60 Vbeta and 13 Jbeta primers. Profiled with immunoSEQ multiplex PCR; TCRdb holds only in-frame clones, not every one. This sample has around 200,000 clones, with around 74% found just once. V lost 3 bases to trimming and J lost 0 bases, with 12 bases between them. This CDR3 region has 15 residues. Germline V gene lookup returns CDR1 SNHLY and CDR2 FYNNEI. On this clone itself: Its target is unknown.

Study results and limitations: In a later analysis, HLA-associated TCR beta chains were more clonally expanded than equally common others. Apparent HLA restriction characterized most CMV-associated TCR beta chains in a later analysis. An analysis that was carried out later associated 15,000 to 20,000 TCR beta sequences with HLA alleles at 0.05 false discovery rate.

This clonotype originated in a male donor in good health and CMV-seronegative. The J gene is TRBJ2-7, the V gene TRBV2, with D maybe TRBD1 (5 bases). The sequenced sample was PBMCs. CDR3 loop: CASSETTDVSYEQYF. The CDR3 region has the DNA TGTGCCAGCAGTGAGACGACAGACGTCTCCTACGAGCAGTACTTC.